A selection of T cell receptor beta chains follows, all from one sample in a study of shared clonotypes between healthy human individuals. TCRdb's copy holds only in-frame clones and misses some; the assay was immunoSEQ multiplex PCR. The repertoire has about 460,000 clones, approximately 71% of them found once; the top ten carry around 11%. The sample was PBMCs. The receptors stem from a woman between 40 and 50 years old in good health. Some clones in this sample may be carry-over from other donors' samples. Each CDR3 is given with its conserved first and last residue. The order of the fields is D gene, V gene, J gene, clone size, CDR3 DNA, CDR3 protein. The D gene is left open where the match is weak. Clone sizes are given selectively: once, few, many, or a class where the clone is expanded.

NA	TRBV11-2	TRBJ2-5	NA	TGTGCCAGCAGCCCAAATCCGGGACAAAAAGAGACCCAGTACTTC	CASSPNPGQKETQYF
NA	TRBV5-8	TRBJ2-1	NA	TGTGCCAGCAGCTTGGGTCAAACAGCAAATGAGCAGTTCTTC	CASSLGQTANEQFF
TRBD1	TRBV6-1	TRBJ1-2	NA	TGTGCCAGCAATCCAGGAGGGACAGGGTGGGGCGGCACCTTC	CASNPGGTGWGGTF
TRBD2	TRBV30	TRBJ2-7	NA	TGTGCCTGGAGTGAGATAGCGGGATCGGGCGAGCAGTACTTC	CAWSEIAGSGEQYF
NA	TRBV21-1	TRBJ1-1	NA	TGTGCCAGCGGAATATCTGAAGCTTTCTTT	CASGISEAFF
TRBD1	TRBV7-9	TRBJ1-2	NA	TGTGCCAGCAGCTTAGCGACAGGGGAATATGGCTACACCTTC	CASSLATGEYGYTF
TRBD1	TRBV4-2	TRBJ2-7	NA	TGTGCCAGCAGCCAAACCGTGGACAGGGCTGGGTACGAGCAGTACTTC	CASSQTVDRAGYEQYF
NA	TRBV30	TRBJ2-7	few	TGTGCCTGGAGTGTAGGGGGCGAGCAGTACTTC	CAWSVGGEQYF
TRBD1	TRBV19	TRBJ1-5	NA	TGTGCCAGTAGTAGGGGACAGGGAAGGGGTGGCAATCAGCCCCAGCATTTT	CASSRGQGRGGNQPQHF
NA	TRBV11-2	TRBJ2-3	NA	TGTGCCAGCAGCTTAGATCGGAAAGGCACAGATACGCAGTATTTT	CASSLDRKGTDTQYF
TRBD2	TRBV5-1	TRBJ2-5	NA	TGCGCCAGCAGCTTGGCCGGGAGGGCGGCGGAGACCCAGTACTTC	CASSLAGRAAETQYF